The present T cell receptor beta chain was sequenced within a study of T cell changes during pregnancy in multiple sclerosis. Profiled with immunoSEQ multiplex PCR; TCRdb holds only in-frame clones, not every one. The table records approximately 50,000 clones, about 93% of them present only once. The germline V gene has CDR1 LNHDA and CDR2 SQIVND (reference sequence). V lost 5 bases and J 10 bases, leaving 18 bases between the germline ends. This CDR3 has 14 amino acids. The genes are TRBV19 and TRBJ2-1, with D uncertain. The origin of this receptor is a female donor with multiple sclerosis, enrolled in a pregnancy study. Source: CD4+ T cells from peripheral blood mononuclear cells, taken after pregnancy. CDR3 in DNA: TGTGCCAGTAGTGAATCCCCGGTTAGTGAGGAGCAGTTCTTC. The encoded protein is CASSESPVSEEQFF.